This entry lists 26 T cell receptor beta chains sequenced from one sample in a study of blood T cell repertoires in COVID-19. The method was immunoSEQ multiplex PCR; TCRdb's version includes in-frame clones alone and lacks a portion of them. This table has over 200,000 clones, around 90% appearing once. Sequenced material: peripheral blood. These receptors all stem from a man aged 55 to 69 who had recovered from COVID-19.

The rearrangement joins TRBV11-2 to TRBJ1-2, with D tentatively TRBD1 (5 bases). Per germline, CDR1 SGHAT and CDR2 FQNNGV. V was clipped by 0 bases and J by 7 bases, with 9 bases between them. The length of the CDR3 is 13 residues. The CDR3 sequence: CASSLDGGAGYTF. DNA for the CDR3: TGTGCCAGCAGCTTAGATGGTGGGGCTGGCTACACCTTC.

The count of this clone is one. J is TRBJ1-2 and V is TRBV28; 7 bases agree with TRBD1. Germline V lookup: CDR1 MDHEN, CDR2 SYDVKM. V lost 6 bases, J lost 8 bases, and 9 bases stayed unmatched. CDR3 length: 13 residues. The chain's CDR3 is CASRLQGLGGYTF. As DNA, the CDR3 is TGTGCCAGCAGGTTACAGGGGTTGGGCGGCTACACCTTC.

The chain employs TRBV5-1 and TRBJ1-3; a weak D match, TRBD1 (5 bases). V shed 5 bases and J shed 0 bases, with 18 bases lying between them. CDR3 length: 17 residues. Germline V gene sequence: CDR1 SGHRS, CDR2 YFSETQ. The CDR3 DNA reads as TGCGCCAGCAGACCCGGGACTGACTCTATCTCTGGAAACACCATATATTTT. Its translation: CASRPGTDSISGNTIYF.

With regard to this clone: A junction end diverges from the germline sequence, so it may reflect a read error. The rearrangement uses TRBV12-5 and TRBJ2-7; TRBD1 matches 10 bases. The V gene's germline CDR1 is LGHNT and CDR2 FRNRAP. The CDR3 spans 15 residues. DNA for the CDR3: TGTGCTAGTGGGTTGGCGGGACAGGGGATAAACGAGCAGTACTTC. It yields the protein CASGLAGQGINEQYF.

The chain recombines TRBV6-5 with TRBJ1-3, with no clear D. Trimming took off 7 bases at V and 10 bases at J, with 14 bases between the two ends. Germline loops: CDR1 MNHEY, CDR2 SVGAGI. The length of the CDR3 is 12 residues. The CDR3 DNA is TGTGCCAGCACAGCTACAGAGGGTACCATATATTTT. Protein sequence: CASTATEGTIYF.

The genes are TRBV6-2 or TRBV6-3 and TRBJ1-6; TRBD1 aligns across 9 bases. Germline CDR1 and CDR2: MNHEY and SVGEGT. The CDR3 length is 16 residues. V lost 6 bases, J lost 10 bases, and 13 bases stayed unmatched. This CDR3 reads CASSPGSGQGGSPLHF. CDR3 in DNA: TGTGCCAGCAGCCCCGGTTCGGGACAGGGAGGCTCACCCCTCCACTTT.

J is TRBJ1-5 and V is TRBV18; 7 bases align to TRBD1. The CDR3 has 18 amino acids. CDR1 is KGHSH, CDR2 LQKENI, per germline. With V trimmed by 4 bases and J by 0 bases, 12 bases remained unmatched. CDR3 nucleotides: TGTGCCAGCTCACTGGTGGGACAGCCTCGTGATAGCAATCAGCCCCAGCATTTT. It codes for CASSLVGQPRDSNQPQHF.

The chain is built from TRBV29-1 and TRBJ1-2, with D unresolved. Deletions cut 3 bases from V and 5 bases from J, with 16 bases between. The CDR3 extends over 14 amino acids. Germline CDR1 reads SQVTM; CDR2 reads ANQGSEA. CDR3 bases: TGCAGCGTTGATGGGGAGCCATTGGGTTATGGCTACACCTTC. Translating it yields CSVDGEPLGYGYTF.

The sample holds one count of this clone. The V call is TRBV7-2, the J call TRBJ2-1; 13 positions agree with TRBD2. The CDR3 loop spans 19 amino acids. V dropped 3 bases and J dropped 0; count of bases not matched to a gene: 8. Germline V gene sequence: CDR1 SGHTA, CDR2 FQGNSA. The DNA for the CDR3 is TGTGCCAGCAGCTTTATGGGACTAGCGGGGACTAGCTCCTACAATGAGCAGTTCTTC. Its translation: CASSFMGLAGTSSYNEQFF. Filled out from reference TRBV7-2 and TRBJ2-1, the complete variable domain reads GAGVSQSPSNKVTEKGKDVELRCDPISGHTALYWYRQSLGQGLEFLIYFQGNSAPDKSGLPSDRFSAERTGGSVSTLTIQRTQQEDSAVYLCASSFMGLAGTSSYNEQFFGPGTRLTVL.

The J gene is TRBJ1-2, the V gene TRBV27; 11 bases are a match to TRBD1. CDR1 and CDR2 (germline): MNHEY, SMNVEV (reference sequence). The CDR3 has 14 amino acids. V trimming: 6 bases; J trimming: 5 bases; junction bases outside the gene matches: 5. DNA of the CDR3: TGTGCCAGCAGAGGACAGGGGGCATGGTATGGCTACACCTTC. This encodes CASRGQGAWYGYTF.

The chain has TRBV4-2 and TRBJ2-1; 12 positions agree with TRBD2. The V and J ends lost 3 bases and 9 bases, in that order; junction bases with no gene match: 6. From germline, CDR1 is LGHNA and CDR2 YNFKEQ. CDR3 length: 15 residues. CDR3 DNA sequence: TGTGCCAGCAGCCACCCTAGCGGGGGGGCCATTGAGCAGTTCTTC. Protein product: CASSHPSGGAIEQFF.

The gene calls are TRBV28 and TRBJ2-6, with D possibly being TRBD2 (6 bases). CDR1 is MDHEN, CDR2 SYDVKM, per germline. CDR3 length equals 15 residues. V was pared by 8 bases and J by 2 bases, with 13 bases between. The DNA for the CDR3 is TGTGCCAGCGAACAACCGGGGGCTGGGGCCAACGTCCTGACTTTC. Its translation: CASEQPGAGANVLTF. Full variable domain (remainder filled in from reference TRBV28 and TRBJ2-6): DVKVTQSSRYLVKRTGEKVFLECVQDMDHENMFWYRQDPGLGLRLIYFSYDVKMKEKGDIPEGYSVSREKKERFSLILESASTNQTSMYLCASEQPGAGANVLTFGAGSRLTVL.

The chain employs TRBV7-9 and TRBJ1-5; tentatively, D is TRBD1 (5 bases). The V gene lost 5 bases and the J gene lost 4 bases, with 9 bases spanning the gap. The CDR3 runs to 13 residues. Germline CDR1 reads SEHNR; CDR2 reads FQNEAQ (reference sequence). CDR3 sequence (DNA): TGTGCCAGCAGCGGTGGGGGGAATCAGCCCCAGCATTTT. Residues: CASSGGGNQPQHF.

This chain uses TRBV7-2 with TRBJ1-3; TRBD1 is a possible D gene (6 bases). The V end lost 6 bases, the J end lost 0 bases, and 12 bases lay between the germline ends. Germline CDR1 is SGHTA and CDR2 is FQGNSA. This CDR3 spans 15 amino acids. As DNA, the CDR3 is TGTGCCAGCAGTCTGGGACATTACTCTGGAAACACCATATATTTT. Protein: CASSLGHYSGNTIYF.

The chain carries TRBV2 and TRBJ2-7; a weak D match, TRBD2 (6 bases). Germline CDR1 reads SNHLY; CDR2 reads FYNNEI. The CDR3 loop spans 15 amino acids. V was clipped by 6 bases and J by 0 bases, with 15 bases between them. In DNA, the CDR3 is TGTGCCAGCAGGCGGGGTAGCCTTAGCTCCTACGAGCAGTACTTC. Protein: CASRRGSLSSYEQYF.

The CDR3 DNA is TGTGCCAGCAGCTTGGACAGGGGAGTTGGGGAGCAGTACTTC. Translated, it gives CASSLDRGVGEQYF. The chain recombines TRBV5-6 with TRBJ2-7, with TRBD1 identical over 7 bases. This CDR3 contains 14 residues. Looked up from germline, CDR1 is SGHDT and CDR2 is YYEEEE. The V segment lost 0 bases and the J segment 7 bases; nucleotides outside the gene matches: 7.

This chain connects TRBV27 to TRBJ2-1, with D possibly being TRBD2 (5 bases). With 4 bases removed from V and 0 bases from J, the gap between germline ends came to 19 bases. The germline V gene has CDR1 MNHEY and CDR2 SMNVEV (reference sequence). This CDR3 region has 18 residues. The CDR3: CASSSPNRRVHSYNEQFF. In DNA, the CDR3 is TGTGCCAGCAGTTCCCCAAATCGGCGGGTTCACTCCTACAATGAGCAGTTCTTC.

This chain joins TRBV11-2 and TRBJ2-2; 10 bases match TRBD2. The germline CDR1 and CDR2 sequences are SGHAT and FQNNGV. The junction had 12 bases not matched to a gene; V was cut back by 0 bases and J by 2 bases. The CDR3 covers 20 residues. CDR3: CASSLDWSPSGRSNTGELFF. DNA of the CDR3: TGTGCCAGCAGCTTAGATTGGAGCCCTAGCGGGAGATCTAACACCGGGGAGCTGTTTTTT.

In DNA form, the CDR3 reads TGCGCCAGCAGCCCCTACCCCCCCGGGACAGGGCCTTATGGCTACACCTTC. It yields the protein CASSPYPPGTGPYGYTF. This sequence joins TRBV4-1 and TRBJ1-2; 9 nucleotides agree with TRBD1. With 4 bases clipped from V and 5 bases from J, the junction kept 14 bases outside the gene matches. This CDR3 has 17 amino acids. Germline V gene lookup returns CDR1 MGHRA and CDR2 YSYEKL.

This clone was detected only once. The rearrangement uses TRBV28 and TRBJ2-1; TRBD2 matches 13 bases. Germline CDR1 and CDR2: MDHEN and SYDVKM. The CDR3 totals 14 residues. The J segment lost 4 bases and the V segment lost 6 bases, leaving 0 bases of the junction unmatched. Here the CDR3 reads CASRTSGRYNEQFF. In DNA, the CDR3 is TGTGCCAGCAGGACTAGCGGGAGGTACAATGAGCAGTTCTTC.

DNA for the CDR3: TGTGCCAGCAGCTCGAACCCTTACCCAGGGGCCGCGGGGGCCGAGCAGTACTTC. Residues: CASSSNPYPGAAGAEQYF. This chain links TRBV7-2 with TRBJ2-7; the D gene is possibly TRBD2 (7 bases). Germline V gives CDR1 SGHTA, CDR2 FQGNSA. V lost 4 bases and J 6 bases, leaving 28 bases between the germline ends. This CDR3 is 18 amino acids long.

The rearrangement links TRBV18 to TRBJ2-7, with TRBD2 identical over 8 bases. Germline CDR1 is KGHSH and CDR2 is LQKENI. Losses at the gene ends were 3 bases for V and 5 bases for J; bases not matched to a gene: 6. The CDR3 consists of 14 residues. The DNA for the CDR3 is TGTGCCAGCTCACCCCAGCGGGAGTACCACGAGCAGTACTTC. This codes for CASSPQREYHEQYF. The complete variable domain, with remaining parts taken from reference TRBV18 and TRBJ2-7, reads NAGVMQNPRHLVRRRGQEARLRCSPMKGHSHVYWYRQLPEEGLKFMVYLQKENIIDESGMPKERFSAEFPKEGPSILRIQQVVRGDSAAYFCASSPQREYHEQYFGPGTRLTVT.

The chain has TRBV7-9 and TRBJ2-7; D possibly corresponds to TRBD1 (5 bases). The V end was cut by 0 bases, the J end by 0 bases, with 9 bases between. Germline V gene data show CDR1 as SEHNR and CDR2 as FQNEAQ (reference sequence). This CDR3 has 15 amino acids. The CDR3 is CASSLAQGISYEQYF. The CDR3 DNA is TGTGCCAGCAGCTTAGCGCAGGGAATCTCCTACGAGCAGTACTTC.

This chain joins TRBV7-2 and TRBJ2-1; 9 bases are shared with TRBD1. Germline assignment: CDR1 SGHTA and CDR2 FQGNSA. V lost 5 bases to trimming and J lost 10 bases; unmatched junction nucleotides: 9. The length of the CDR3 is 14 residues. The CDR3: CASSPRTGEFEQFF. The CDR3, as DNA: TGTGCCAGCAGCCCCCGGACAGGGGAATTCGAGCAGTTCTTC.

This rearrangement joins TRBV4-3 to TRBJ1-5, with 8 bases matching TRBD1. Germline loops: CDR1 LGHNA, CDR2 YSLEER. The V and J ends lost 4 bases and 4 bases, in that order; junction bases with no gene match: 6. The length of the CDR3 is 15 residues. DNA of the CDR3: TGCGCCAGCAGCCGGGACAGGATCGTAAATCAGCCCCAGCATTTT. Translated: CASSRDRIVNQPQHF.

This chain links TRBV15 with TRBJ2-1, with 9 nucleotides matching TRBD1. Per the germline V gene, CDR1 is LNHNV and CDR2 is YYDKDF (reference sequence). Trimming cost V 1 base and J 1 base; bases outside gene matches: 5. This CDR3 spans 17 amino acids. The CDR3 DNA is TGTGCCACCAGCAGAGTCGGGACAGGGTTGTCCTACAATGAGCAGTTCTTC. This gives the protein CATSRVGTGLSYNEQFF.